The clone carrying this TCR beta chain was detected a few times. As yet, its antigen is unknown. The source of the sample is a study of human T cells and chemical hapten exposure. At the level of the study: Donors were sensitized with 2% DPC on the upper inner arm. Across its approximately 25 weeks, the study gave patients weekly diphenylcyclopropenone doses to the scalp.

TCRdb recomputed calls from the RACE reads with MiXCR, one row per CDR3 protein. The table has some 400,000 distinct CDR3 sequences, about 4.8% seen once. The study's findings and limits: The study found that DPC sensitization did not change TCRs above 1 in 1000 frequency.

Time point meaning: patch test 1, 2 weeks after DPC sensitization. Treatment denoted: therapeutic diphenylcyclopropenone sensitization with weekly scalp DPC. The source is a woman aged 45-65 years with alopecia areata. Some clones in this sample may be carry-over from other donors' samples. Sequencing was performed on whole blood, taken in connection with sensitization to the hapten diphenylcyclopropenone (DPC).

Written as DNA, the CDR3 is TGTGCCTGGAGTCGTACGGGGTCAGCCCAAGAGACCCAGTACTTC. Amino acid sequence: CAWSRTGSAQETQYF. The chain employs TRBV30 and TRBJ2-5, with TRBD2 as a possible D gene (5 bases). V was trimmed by 2 bases and J by 1 base, leaving 14 bases between them. Germline lookup yields CDR1 GTSNPN and CDR2 SVGIG (reference sequence). This CDR3 region has 15 residues.